This record concerns one T cell receptor beta chain sequence. The antigen is undetermined. The use of a sample-barcoded 5' primer and a J-beta primer mix characterized a second PCR of about 7 to 12 cycles. In TCRdb, the 5' RACE reads were re-called with MiXCR into one record per CDR3 protein. Of around 1,800,000 distinct CDR3 sequences detected, roughly two fifths appear once; the ten largest clones hold roughly 23%. Per sample, extraction of total RNA gave at least 5.5 micrograms in every case. The data were taken from a study of blood T cells in healthy people across ages. Study-level findings and limits: Using unsorted PBMCs precluded a conclusive naive versus antigen-experienced comparison. Not knowing donor CMV status may have confounded expanded clonotype changes.

Trimming took 4 bases from V and 0 from J, leaving 16 bases between them. From germline, CDR1 is SGHRS and CDR2 YFSETQ. This CDR3 spans 17 amino acids. Sequenced sample: blood. This TCR was recovered from a human donor in good health. The chain joins TRBV5-1 to TRBJ2-2; D could derive from TRBD1 or TRBD2 (5 bases each). The CDR3, as DNA: TGCGCCAGCAGCATTGGGACCGTCACCTCGAACACCGGGGAGCTGTTTTTT. Translated, it gives CASSIGTVTSNTGELFF.